This TCR beta chain derives from a study of PD-1 blockade in classical Hodgkin lymphoma. Study results and limitations: Relapsed/refractory patients reportedly had lower baseline diversity than newly diagnosed patients.

Time point described: newly diagnosed, previously untreated cHL patient sample. The method was immunoSEQ multiplex PCR; TCRdb's version includes in-frame clones alone and lacks a portion of them. The table records around 27,000 clones, approximately 91% of them present only once. V was trimmed by 2 bases and J by 8 bases, leaving 18 bases between them. The CDR3 covers 15 residues. Germline CDR1 is MDHEN and CDR2 is SYDVKM. Concerning this clone: The target antigen is unknown.

Sequenced: peripheral blood mononuclear cells (PBMCs). V is TRBV28 and J is TRBJ1-2, with D tentatively TRBD1 (5 bases). The receptor was derived from a human donor with classical Hodgkin lymphoma. This CDR3 reads CASSLQGRQSRGYTF. The CDR3 coding sequence is TGTGCCAGCAGTTTACAGGGTCGGCAAAGTAGAGGCTACACCTTC.